This T cell receptor (beta chain) was found in a study of cytomegalovirus exposure and HLA in healthy donors. Trimming cost V 2 bases and J 8 bases, with 15 bases left between them. The CDR3 is 14 residues long. CDR1 is LGHNA, CDR2 YSLEER, per germline. As regards this clone: The antigen remains undetermined.

Every donor was a healthy person donating bone marrow. PCR used 60 Vbeta primers and 13 Jbeta primers. Using immunoSEQ multiplex PCR, the repertoire was profiled, and TCRdb retains in-frame clones only, with some absent. The repertoire holds 150,000 to 200,000 clones, with around 80% as singletons. Study conclusions and caveats: The likely origin of a cluster of highly shared sequence variants was a sequencing artifact. Reported results showed that the classifier diagnosed cytomegalovirus status with high specificity and sensitivity. A later analysis associated 15,000 or so TCR beta sequences with HLA alleles at a 0.05 false discovery rate.

This rearrangement joins TRBV4-3 to TRBJ2-5; no clear D. This TCR was sampled from a girl between 5 and 17 years old in good health and CMV-seropositive. Sequencing was done on a sample of PBMCs. DNA for the CDR3: TGCGCCAGCAGCCAACTTGCCTTCCGGAGCACCCAGTACTTC. This encodes CASSQLAFRSTQYF.